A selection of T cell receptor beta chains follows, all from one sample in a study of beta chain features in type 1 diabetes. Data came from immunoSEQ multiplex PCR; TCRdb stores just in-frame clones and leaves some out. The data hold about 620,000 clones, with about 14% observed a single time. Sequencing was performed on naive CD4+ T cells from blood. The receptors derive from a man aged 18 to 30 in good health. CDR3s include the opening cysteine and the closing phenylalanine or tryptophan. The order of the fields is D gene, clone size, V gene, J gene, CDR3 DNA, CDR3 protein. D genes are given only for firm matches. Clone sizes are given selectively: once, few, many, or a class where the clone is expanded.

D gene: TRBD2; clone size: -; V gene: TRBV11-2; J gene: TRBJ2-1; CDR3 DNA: TGTGCCAGCAGCTTAGGTCGCGGGAGGCCCCAGGATGCTGAGCAGTTCTTC; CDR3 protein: CASSLGRGRPQDAEQFF
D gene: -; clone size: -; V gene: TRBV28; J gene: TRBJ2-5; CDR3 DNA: TGTGCCAGCAGTTTCTCGCCATACCGATTTGAAGAGACCCAGTACTTC; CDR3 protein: CASSFSPYRFEETQYF
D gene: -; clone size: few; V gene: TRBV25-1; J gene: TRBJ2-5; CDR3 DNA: TGTGCCAGCAGTGATGGGTACGGGGTGGGAGAGACCCAGTACTTC; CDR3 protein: CASSDGYGVGETQYF
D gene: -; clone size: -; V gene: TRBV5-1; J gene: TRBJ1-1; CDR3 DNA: TGCGCCAGCAGCTTGGCCCGCCAGAACACTGAAGCTTTCTTT; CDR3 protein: CASSLARQNTEAFF
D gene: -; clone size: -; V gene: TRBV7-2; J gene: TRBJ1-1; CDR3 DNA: TGTGCCAGCAGCTTAACGGGGCAGAAGAACACTGAAGCTTTCTTT; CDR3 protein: CASSLTGQKNTEAFF
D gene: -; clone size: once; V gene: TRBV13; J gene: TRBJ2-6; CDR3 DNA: TGTGCCAGCAGCTCACCTCTAGCCGACGTCCTGATTTTC; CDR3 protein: CASSSPLADVLIF
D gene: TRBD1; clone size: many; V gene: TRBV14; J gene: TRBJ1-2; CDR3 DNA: TGTGCCAGCAGCCAAGGGGACAGCGGCTATGGCTACACCTTC; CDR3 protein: CASSQGDSGYGYTF
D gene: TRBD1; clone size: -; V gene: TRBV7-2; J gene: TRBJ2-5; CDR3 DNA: TGTGCCAGCAGCTTAGGGACAGGGGTTGGGGGACGTCAAGAGACCCAGTACTTC; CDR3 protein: CASSLGTGVGGRQETQYF
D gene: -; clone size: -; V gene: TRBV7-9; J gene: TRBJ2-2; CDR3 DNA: TGTGCCAGCAGCTCGATGGTGGGGCTGAACACCGGGGAGCTGTTTTTT; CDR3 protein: CASSSMVGLNTGELFF
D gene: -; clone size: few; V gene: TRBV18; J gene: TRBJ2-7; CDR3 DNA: TGTGCCAGCTCACCTCAGGTGACAAAAAACGAGCAGTACTTC; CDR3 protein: CASSPQVTKNEQYF
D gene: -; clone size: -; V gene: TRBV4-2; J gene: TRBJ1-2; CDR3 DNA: TGTGCCAGCAGCCAAGAAGGATCCAGGGGCTATGGCTACACCTTC; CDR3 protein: CASSQEGSRGYGYTF
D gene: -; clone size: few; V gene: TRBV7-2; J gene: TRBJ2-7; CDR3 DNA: TGTGCCAGCAGGCCCCCAGACCAATTCTACGAGCAGTACTTC; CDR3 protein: CASRPPDQFYEQYF
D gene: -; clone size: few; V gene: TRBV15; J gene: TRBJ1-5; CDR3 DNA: TGTGCCACCAGCAGAACGAGGGGGACATATGCATCGACCCAGCATTTT; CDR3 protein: CATSRTRGTYASTQHF
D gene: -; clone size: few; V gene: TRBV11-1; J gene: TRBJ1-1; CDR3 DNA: TGTGCCAGCACCGCAGGGATTGAAGCTTTCTTT; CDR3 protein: CASTAGIEAFF
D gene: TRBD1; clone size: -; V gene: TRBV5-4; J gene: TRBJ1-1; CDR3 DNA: TGTGCCAGCAGCTTCCGGACAGGGTATTTCACTGAAGCTTTCTTT; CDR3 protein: CASSFRTGYFTEAFF
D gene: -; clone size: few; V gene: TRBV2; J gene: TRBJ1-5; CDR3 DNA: TGTGCCAGCAATAAACGGACAGCGGCGGATCAGCCCCAGCATTTT; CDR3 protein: CASNKRTAADQPQHF
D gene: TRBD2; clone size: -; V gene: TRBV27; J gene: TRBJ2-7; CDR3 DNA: TGTGCCAGCAGTTTATTACTAGCGGGGGCATACGAGCAGTACTTC; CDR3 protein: CASSLLLAGAYEQYF
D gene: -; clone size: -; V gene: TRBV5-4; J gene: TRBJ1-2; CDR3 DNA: TGTGCCAGCAGCTTGGCCTCGGGAGGGGACCAAGGCACCTTC; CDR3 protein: CASSLASGGDQGTF
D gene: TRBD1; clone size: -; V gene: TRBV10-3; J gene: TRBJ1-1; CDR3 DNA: TGTGCCATCAACCCGGACAGGGGGCTGACTGAAGCTTTCTTT; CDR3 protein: CAINPDRGLTEAFF
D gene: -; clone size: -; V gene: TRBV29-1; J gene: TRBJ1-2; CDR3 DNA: TGCAGCGTTGTCCCGAGGCTAATTGACGGCTACACCTTC; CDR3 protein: CSVVPRLIDGYTF
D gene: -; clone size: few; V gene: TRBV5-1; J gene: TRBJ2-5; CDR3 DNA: TGCGCCAGCAGCTCCGGGACAAATCAAGAGACCCAGTACTTC; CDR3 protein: CASSSGTNQETQYF
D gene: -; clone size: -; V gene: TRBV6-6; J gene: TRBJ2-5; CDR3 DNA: TGTGCCAGCAGTTATACAGGATCCGGATCGAGAGAGACCCAGTACTTC; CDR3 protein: CASSYTGSGSRETQYF
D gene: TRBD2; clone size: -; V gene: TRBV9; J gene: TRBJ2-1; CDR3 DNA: TGTGCCAGCAGCGTAGCTGGGACGACTAGCGGGAGGGACAATGAGCAGTTCTTC; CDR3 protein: CASSVAGTTSGRDNEQFF
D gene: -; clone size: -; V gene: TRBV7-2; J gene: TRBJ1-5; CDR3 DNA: TGTGCCAGCAGGCAACAAGGGGTTTCCAATCAGCCCCAGCATTTT; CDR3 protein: CASRQQGVSNQPQHF
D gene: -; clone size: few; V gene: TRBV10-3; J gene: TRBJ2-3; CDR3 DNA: TGTGCCATCATGGGCAACACAGATACGCAGTATTTT; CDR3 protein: CAIMGNTDTQYF
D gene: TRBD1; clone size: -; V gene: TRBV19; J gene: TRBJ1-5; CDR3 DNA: TGTGCCAGTAGTATGACAGGGGGCCGGAATCAGCCCCAGCATTTT; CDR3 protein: CASSMTGGRNQPQHF
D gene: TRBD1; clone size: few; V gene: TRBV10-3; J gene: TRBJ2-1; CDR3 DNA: TGTGCCATCAGTGACTCAAGGACAGGGAACAATGAGCAGTTCTTC; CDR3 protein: CAISDSRTGNNEQFF
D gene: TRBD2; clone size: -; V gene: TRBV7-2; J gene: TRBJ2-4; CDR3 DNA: TGTGCCAGCAGCTTAGCAACTAGCGGGATTGCCAAAAACATTCAGTACTTC; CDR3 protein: CASSLATSGIAKNIQYF
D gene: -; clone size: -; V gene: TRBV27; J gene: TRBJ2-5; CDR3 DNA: TGTGCCAGCAGGGGGGGCGGGGAGACCCAGTACTTC; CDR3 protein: CASRGGGETQYF
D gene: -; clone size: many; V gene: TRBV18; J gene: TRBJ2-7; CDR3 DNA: TGTGCCAGCTCGAACTCGCACGAGCAGTACTTC; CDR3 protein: CASSNSHEQYF
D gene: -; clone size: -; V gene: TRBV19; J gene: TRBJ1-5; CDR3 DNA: TGTGCCAGTAGTAGCATCTTGGACGGTACGAATCAGCCCCAGCATTTT; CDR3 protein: CASSSILDGTNQPQHF
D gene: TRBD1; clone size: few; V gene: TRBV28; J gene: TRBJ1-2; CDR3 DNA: TGTGCCAGCAGCGTGACAGGGCGACCCTATGGCTACACCTTC; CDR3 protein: CASSVTGRPYGYTF
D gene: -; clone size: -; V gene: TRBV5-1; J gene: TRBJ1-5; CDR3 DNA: TGCGCCAGCAGCTTGGGGTCAGGGGGCAATCAGCCCCAGCATTTT; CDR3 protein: CASSLGSGGNQPQHF
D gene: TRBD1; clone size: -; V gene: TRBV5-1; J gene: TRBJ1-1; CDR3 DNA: TGCGCCAGCAGAGAGAAAACAGGGGGATACACTGAAGCTTTCTTT; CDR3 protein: CASREKTGGYTEAFF
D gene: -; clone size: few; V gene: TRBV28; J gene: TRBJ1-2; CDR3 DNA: TGTGCCAGCACCCTCTGGGGGCCCAACTATGGCTACACCTTC; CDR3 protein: CASTLWGPNYGYTF
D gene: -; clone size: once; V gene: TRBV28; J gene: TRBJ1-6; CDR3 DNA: TGTGCCAGCAGAGGGAGTGGGTCCTATAATTCACCCCTCCACTTT; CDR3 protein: CASRGSGSYNSPLHF
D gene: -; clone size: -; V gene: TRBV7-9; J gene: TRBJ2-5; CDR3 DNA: TGTGCCAGCAGCGCGCAGACAGGCATCCAAGAGACCCAGTACTTC; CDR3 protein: CASSAQTGIQETQYF
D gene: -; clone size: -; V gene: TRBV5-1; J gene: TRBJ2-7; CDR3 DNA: TGCGCCAGCGCCCCATGGAGGGACGAGCAGTACTTC; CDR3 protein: CASAPWRDEQYF
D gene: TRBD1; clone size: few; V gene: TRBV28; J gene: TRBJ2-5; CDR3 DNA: TGTGCCAGCAGTTGGGTCTACTCTTTGGAGGACAGGCAAGAGACCCAGTACTTC; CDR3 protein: CASSWVYSLEDRQETQYF
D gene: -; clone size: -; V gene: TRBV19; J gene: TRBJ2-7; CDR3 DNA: TGTGCCAGTAGTATAGCCCGGGTAATGACCTACGAGCAGTACTTC; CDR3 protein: CASSIARVMTYEQYF
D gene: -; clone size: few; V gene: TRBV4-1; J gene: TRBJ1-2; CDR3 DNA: TGCGCCAGCAGCCAAGGGGGTCAGGCCCCGTGGGGCTACACCTTC; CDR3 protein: CASSQGGQAPWGYTF
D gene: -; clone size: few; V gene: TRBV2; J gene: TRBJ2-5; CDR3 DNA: TGTGCCAGCAGAAAGACAGGTCAAGAGACCCAGTACTTC; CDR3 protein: CASRKTGQETQYF
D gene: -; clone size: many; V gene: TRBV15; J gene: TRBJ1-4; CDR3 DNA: TGTGCCACCAGCAGAGCTGAAAAACTGTTTTTT; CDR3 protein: CATSRAEKLFF
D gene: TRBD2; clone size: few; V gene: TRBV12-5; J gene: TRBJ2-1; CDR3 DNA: TGTGCTAGTGGTGGGGCCTCGGGCGGGAGAGGGAATGAGCAGTTCTTC; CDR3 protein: CASGGASGGRGNEQFF
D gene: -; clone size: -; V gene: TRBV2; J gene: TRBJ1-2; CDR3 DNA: TGTGCCAGCAGTGAAAGAGGAACAGGTGGTAGCTATGGCTACACCTTC; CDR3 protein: CASSERGTGGSYGYTF